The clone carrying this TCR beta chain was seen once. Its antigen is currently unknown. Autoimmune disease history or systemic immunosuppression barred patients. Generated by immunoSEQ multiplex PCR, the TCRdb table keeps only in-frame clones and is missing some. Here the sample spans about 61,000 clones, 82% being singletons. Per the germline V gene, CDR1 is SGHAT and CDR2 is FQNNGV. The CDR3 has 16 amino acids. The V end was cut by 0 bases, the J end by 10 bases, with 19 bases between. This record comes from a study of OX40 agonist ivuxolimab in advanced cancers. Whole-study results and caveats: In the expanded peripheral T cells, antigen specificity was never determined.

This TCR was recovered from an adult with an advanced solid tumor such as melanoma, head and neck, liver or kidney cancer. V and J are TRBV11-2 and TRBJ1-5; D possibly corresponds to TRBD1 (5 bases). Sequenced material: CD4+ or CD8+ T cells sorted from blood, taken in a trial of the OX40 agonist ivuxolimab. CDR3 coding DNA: TGTGCCAGCAGCTTAGAGGGCGGGACTCGCTATCTACCCCAGCATTTT. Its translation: CASSLEGGTRYLPQHF.